This record covers a single T cell receptor beta chain. This sample is drawn from a study of brain T cells in children with intractable seizures. The repertoire was sequenced with immunoSEQ multiplex PCR; TCRdb's copy has only in-frame clones and lacks some. This sample has some 76,000 clones, with approximately 94% found just once. Germline V lookup: CDR1 GTSNPN, CDR2 SVGIG (reference sequence). Trimming removed 0 bases at V and 5 bases at J, with 14 bases between. The CDR3 consists of 15 residues. This sequence originates from a boy younger than two with tuberous sclerosis and intractable seizures. The V gene is TRBV30, the J gene TRBJ2-1; possibly TRBD2 for D (5 bases). Sequencing was performed on peripheral blood, taken at surgery. Written as DNA, the CDR3 is TGTGCCTGGAGTGTACGTGGGAGTGGGGACAATGAGCAGTTCTTC. It is translated as CAWSVRGSGDNEQFF.